A selection of T cell receptor beta chains follows, all from one sample in a study of siplizumab effects on memory and regulatory T cells. Generated by immunoSEQ multiplex PCR, the TCRdb table keeps only in-frame clones and is missing some. Found here are approximately 91,000 clones, 95% of them singletons; the top ten hold approximately 17%. Sequences were obtained from CD8+ T cells sorted from blood. The source of these receptors is a human donor in good health. Both conserved end residues are part of each CDR3. D genes are given only for firm matches. Only part of the rows carry a size: once, few, many, or a class if the clone is expanded.

J	V	length	D	size	DNA	CDR3
TRBJ1-5	TRBV5-6	15	.	.	TGTGCCAGCAGCTTGGGGGGACGGAGGAATCAGCCCCAGCATTTT	CASSLGGRRNQPQHF
TRBJ1-2	TRBV11-2	14	.	.	TGTGCCAGCAGCTTAGAAGTGGCCGGCGATGGCTACACCTTC	CASSLEVAGDGYTF
TRBJ2-5	TRBV2	15	TRBD2	.	TGTGCCAGCAGTGAAGGGGGGACTAGCGGAGAGACCCAGTACTTC	CASSEGGTSGETQYF
TRBJ2-3	TRBV29-1	13	.	.	TGCAGCGATGGACCACATAGCACAGATACGCAGTATTTT	CSDGPHSTDTQYF
TRBJ2-7	TRBV4-1	14	.	.	TGCGCCAGCAGCCAAGATCCCGGAACCTACGAGCAGTACTTC	CASSQDPGTYEQYF
TRBJ2-4	TRBV19	15	.	.	TGTGCCAGTAGTATCGGATCGGGGACCGAAAACATTCAGTACTTC	CASSIGSGTENIQYF
TRBJ2-1	TRBV27	16	TRBD2	.	TGTGCCAGCAGTCGTTATAGCGGGAGTTCCTACAATGAGCAGTTCTTC	CASSRYSGSSYNEQFF
TRBJ2-2	TRBV19	13	.	.	TGTGCCAGTAGTATTAGCGTGGACCGGTGGCTGTTTTTT	CASSISVDRWLFF
TRBJ2-7	TRBV5-6	15	.	.	TGTGCCAGCAGCTTGGCCTCAGCCGTTACCTACGAGCAGTACTTC	CASSLASAVTYEQYF
TRBJ2-5	TRBV7-9	14	.	.	TGTGCCAGCAGCTGGGGTAGGTCCCAAGAGACCCAGTACTTC	CASSWGRSQETQYF
TRBJ2-1	TRBV27	14	TRBD1	.	TGTGCCAGCAGTTTCGTCAGGGGGTCCTATGAGCAGTTCTTC	CASSFVRGSYEQFF
TRBJ2-3	TRBV5-4	16	TRBD1	.	TGTGCCAGCAGCTTACAGGGGGTGCTCCCTACAGATACGCAGTATTTT	CASSLQGVLPTDTQYF
TRBJ2-1	TRBV9	16	TRBD2	.	TGTGCCAGCAGCGTAGGAGGACTAGCGGGAGGAGTTGAGCAGTTCTTC	CASSVGGLAGGVEQFF
TRBJ2-2	TRBV5-4	15	.	.	TGTGCCAGCAGCTTGCCCGGCAGGGTGGCCGGGGAGCTGTTTTTT	CASSLPGRVAGELFF
TRBJ2-5	TRBV7-9	15	.	once	TGTGCCAGCACCATGGGTATACAGGGAAAAGAGACCCAGTACTTC	CASTMGIQGKETQYF
TRBJ2-1	TRBV19	17	TRBD2	.	TGTGCCAGTAGTACAACCTGGACTAGCGGGCGGTACAATGAGCAGTTCTTC	CASSTTWTSGRYNEQFF
TRBJ1-1	TRBV21-1	12	.	.	TGTGCCGCTATGAGGAGGTCTACTGAAGCTTTCTTT	CAAMRRSTEAFF
TRBJ2-1	TRBV7-9	14	.	.	TGTGCCAGCAGAACCGGAGGGCTTGACAATGAGCAGTTCTTC	CASRTGGLDNEQFF
TRBJ2-1	TRBV7-9	15	.	.	TGTGCCAGCAGCGGCGGGGGCCAGAGGTACAATGAGCAGTTCTTC	CASSGGGQRYNEQFF
TRBJ2-3	TRBV30	11	.	.	TGTGCCTGGAGTGGATCAGATACGCAGTATTTT	CAWSGSDTQYF
TRBJ2-7	TRBV30	11	.	.	TGTGCCTGGTCCCACTCCTACGAGCAGTACTTC	CAWSHSYEQYF
TRBJ2-7	TRBV5-8	15	TRBD1	.	TGTGCCAGCAGCTCCGACAGGGGATCGTTCTACGAGCAGTACTTC	CASSSDRGSFYEQYF
TRBJ2-7	TRBV9	14	.	.	TGTGCCAGCAGCCTTAGGACAGAGCCCTACGAGCAGTACTTC	CASSLRTEPYEQYF
TRBJ2-3	TRBV19	16	TRBD2	.	TGTGCCACCCGATCGCGGGCGGGAGGACGCACAGATACGCAGTATTTT	CATRSRAGGRTDTQYF
TRBJ1-4	TRBV5-1	15	.	.	TGCGCCAGCAGCTCCGGGCCAGGGATCGATGAAAAACTGTTTTTT	CASSSGPGIDEKLFF
TRBJ1-2	TRBV20-1	11	.	.	TGCAGTGCCCACAGGGAGGAGGGCTACACCTTC	CSAHREEGYTF
TRBJ2-4	TRBV27	16	TRBD2	.	TGTGCCAGCAGTTCACGCCCGGGACTAGCAAAAAACATTCAGTACTTC	CASSSRPGLAKNIQYF
TRBJ2-7	TRBV9	15	TRBD2	.	TGTGCCAGCAGCGTAGGGACTAGCGGGAGTTACGAGCAGTACTTC	CASSVGTSGSYEQYF
TRBJ1-1	TRBV29-1	14	TRBD1	.	TGCAGCGTAGCTGGGGGGACAGGGGGCACTGAAGCTTTCTTT	CSVAGGTGGTEAFF
TRBJ2-1	TRBV14	15	TRBD2	.	TGTGCCAGCAGCCAAACTAGCGGGAGTATGGATGAGCAGTTCTTC	CASSQTSGSMDEQFF
TRBJ1-2	TRBV19	14	TRBD1	.	TGTGCCAGTAGTCCAGGGGGAGGGAACTATGGCTACACCTTC	CASSPGGGNYGYTF